One and the same sample provided the 23 T cell receptor beta chains below, sequenced in a study of radiotherapy plus CTLA-4 blockade in lung cancer. Some clones are missing from TCRdb's copy, which holds only in-frame ones; the method was immunoSEQ multiplex PCR. This sample has approximately 89,000 clones, with about 78% found just once. The sample here was peripheral blood, taken from a patient treated with radiotherapy plus ipilimumab. These receptors came from a human donor with non-small cell lung cancer who had a partial response to radiotherapy plus ipilimumab. Some clones in this sample may be carry-over from other donors' samples.

V gene TRBV6-1 combines with J gene TRBJ2-5; TRBD1 matches 10 bases. The closer fit of TRBJ2-7 to the DNA end suggests the J call may be wrong. CDR1 MNHNS and CDR2 SASEGT come from the germline V gene. The CDR3 consists of 15 residues. CDR3 coding DNA: TGTGCCAGCAGTGGACGGGACAGGGGCGGCTACGAGCAGTACTTC. Its translation: CASSGRDRGGYEQYF.

The rearrangement joins TRBV4-1 to TRBJ2-2; D gene uncertain. This CDR3 region has 13 residues. Germline-derived CDR1 and CDR2 are MGHRA and YSYEKL. Deletions cut 3 bases from V and 4 bases from J, with 6 bases between. The DNA for the CDR3 is TGCGCCAGCAGCCACGTTTCCACCGGGGAGCTGTTTTTT. It specifies CASSHVSTGELFF.

This clone was observed a handful of times. The gene calls are TRBV5-5 and TRBJ1-5; D unclear. The CDR3 contains 13 residues. The V gene lost 0 bases and the J gene lost 9 bases, with 10 bases spanning the gap. Germline V gene sequence: CDR1 SGHKS, CDR2 YYEKEE (reference sequence). CDR3 region: CASSLDGIGPQHF. As DNA, the CDR3 is TGTGCCAGCAGCTTGGACGGTATTGGGCCCCAGCATTTT.

This chain uses TRBV6-5 with TRBJ2-5; 8 nucleotides agree with TRBD2. The CDR3 is 13 amino acids. V trimming: 5 bases; J trimming: 3 bases; junction bases outside the gene matches: 2. Germline lookup yields CDR1 MNHEY and CDR2 SVGAGI. CDR3 loop: CASSRSGEETQYF. The CDR3 bases are TGTGCCAGCAGTCGTAGCGGGGAAGAGACCCAGTACTTC.

In this sample, this clone turned up a few times. J is TRBJ2-5 and V is TRBV6-6, with TRBD2 as a possible D gene (6 bases). This CDR3 has 13 amino acids. The V end lost 7 bases, the J end lost 1 base, and 10 bases lay between the germline ends. CDR1 MNHNY and CDR2 SVGAGI come from the germline V gene (reference sequence). In DNA, the CDR3 is TGTGCCAGCATTCGCGGGACCCAAGAGACCCAGTACTTC. Protein sequence: CASIRGTQETQYF.

The genes are TRBV27 and TRBJ2-5; D gene uncertain. The CDR3 totals 13 residues. CDR1 and CDR2 (germline): MNHEY, SMNVEV (reference sequence). Trimming left V 3 bases short and J 2 bases short, with 7 bases between. CDR3 bases: TGTGCCAGCAGTTTTGGCGGTCAAGAGACCCAGTACTTC. Protein product: CASSFGGQETQYF.

The rearrangement joins TRBV19 to TRBJ1-2; a weak D match, TRBD1 (6 bases). Germline V gives CDR1 LNHDA, CDR2 SQIVND (reference sequence). CDR3 length equals 14 residues. Trimming shortened V by 6 bases and J by 2 bases, and 13 bases separated the two germline ends. CDR3 nucleotides: TGTGCCAGTAGCTACACAACAGGGAACTATGGCTACACCTTC. It encodes CASSYTTGNYGYTF. The variable domain in full, with the rest retrieved from reference TRBV19 and TRBJ1-2, is DGGITQSPKYLFRKEGQNVTLSCEQNLNHDAMYWYRQDPGQGLRLIYYSQIVNDFQKGDIAEGYSVSREKKESFPLTVTSAQKNPTAFYLCASSYTTGNYGYTFGSGTRLTVV.

The chain joins TRBV2 to TRBJ2-5, with 8 nucleotides matching TRBD2. This CDR3 contains 16 residues. V was pared by 4 bases and J by 5 bases, with 12 bases of the junction left unmatched. Germline CDR1 is SNHLY and CDR2 is FYNNEI. The CDR3 sequence is CASSAGTRVGGETQYF. CDR3 in DNA: TGTGCCAGCAGTGCGGGGACTAGGGTAGGGGGGGAGACCCAGTACTTC.

This chain connects TRBV4-1 to TRBJ1-5; no definite D call. The V and J ends lost 5 bases and 1 base respectively, with 18 bases between them. The germline CDR1 and CDR2 sequences are MGHRA and YSYEKL. The length of the CDR3 is 17 residues. CDR3 nucleotide sequence: TGCGCCAGCAGCAATCTTGACCTGGGCTTCAGCAATCAGCCCCAGCATTTT. Amino acids: CASSNLDLGFSNQPQHF.

V gene TRBV28 combines with J gene TRBJ2-7; 7 nucleotides line up with TRBD1. V was clipped by 1 base and J by 3 bases; unmatched bases: 3. Looked up from germline, CDR1 is MDHEN and CDR2 is SYDVKM. The CDR3 runs 14 residues. For the CDR3, the DNA is TGTGCCAGCAGTTTATCACAGGGGCTCTACGAGCAGTACTTC. Its protein is CASSLSQGLYEQYF.

This chain joins TRBV7-9 and TRBJ2-7, with D possibly TRBD1 on 7 matching bases. CDR3 length equals 15 residues. Trimming stripped 5 bases from V and 0 bases from J, with 14 bases between. The germline V gene encodes CDR1 SEHNR and CDR2 FQNEAQ (reference sequence). The CDR3 region has the DNA TGTGCCAGCAGCAACTACAGGGGACTCTCCTACGAGCAGTACTTC. Translated: CASSNYRGLSYEQYF.

This chain uses TRBV27 with TRBJ2-7; 8 bases line up with TRBD2. V was pared by 6 bases and J by 2 bases, with 9 bases of the junction left unmatched. There are 15 residues in the CDR3. In germline, CDR1 is MNHEY, CDR2 SMNVEV (reference sequence). CDR3 region: CASSRWLAGAYEQYF. CDR3 nucleotides: TGTGCCAGCAGCCGCTGGCTAGCGGGCGCCTACGAGCAGTACTTC.

This chain links TRBV9 with TRBJ1-3; 10 nucleotides match TRBD1. Trimming cost V 4 bases and J 3 bases; bases outside gene matches: 7. This CDR3 is built from 16 residues. Germline values: CDR1 SGDLS, CDR2 YYNGEE. The CDR3 region has the DNA TGTGCCAGCAGCATCGACAGGGGGCGCGGTGGAAACACCATATATTTT. This gives the protein CASSIDRGRGGNTIYF.

CDR3 residues: CASSPNSGYTPYEQYF. CDR3 bases: TGTGCCAGCAGTCCAAACTCAGGATACACCCCCTACGAGCAGTACTTC. V and J are TRBV27 and TRBJ2-7; unclear D gene. The CDR3 extends over 16 amino acids. Germline values: CDR1 MNHEY, CDR2 SMNVEV (reference sequence). Trimming pared 5 bases from V and 2 bases from J, leaving 19 bases between.

V and J are TRBV9 and TRBJ2-7; 8 bases fit TRBD2. The germline CDR1 and CDR2 sequences are SGDLS and YYNGEE. The CDR3 has 15 residues. Trimming removed 0 bases from V and 3 bases from J; junction bases left unmatched: 5. The CDR3, as DNA: TGTGCCAGCAGCGTAGGACGGGGGGGATTCTACGAGCAGTACTTC. Encoded protein: CASSVGRGGFYEQYF.

V usage is TRBV18 and J usage is TRBJ1-1; 7 bases are a match to TRBD1. With 3 bases clipped from V and 3 bases from J, the junction kept 7 bases outside the gene matches. The germline gives CDR1 KGHSH, CDR2 LQKENI. The CDR3 runs to 15 residues. The CDR3 nucleotides are TGTGCCAGCTCACCGCGACAGGGTCGGGACACTGAAGCTTTCTTT. Translated: CASSPRQGRDTEAFF. Looking up the rest from reference TRBV18 and TRBJ1-1 gives the full variable domain: NAGVMQNPRHLVRRRGQEARLRCSPMKGHSHVYWYRQLPEEGLKFMVYLQKENIIDESGMPKERFSAEFPKEGPSILRIQQVVRGDSAAYFCASSPRQGRDTEAFFGQGTRLTVV.

The V gene is TRBV28, the J gene TRBJ2-1, with 15 bases that match TRBD2. The CDR3 spans 17 residues. Germline assignment: CDR1 MDHEN and CDR2 SYDVKM. The V gene end was trimmed by 6 bases and the J gene end by 6 bases; junction bases not matched to a gene: 9. CDR3 sequence (DNA): TGTGCCAGCAGGGACGGGACTAGCGGGAGGAAAGCCAATGAGCAGTTCTTC. It encodes CASRDGTSGRKANEQFF. Full variable domain (remainder filled in from reference TRBV28 and TRBJ2-1): DVKVTQSSRYLVKRTGEKVFLECVQDMDHENMFWYRQDPGLGLRLIYFSYDVKMKEKGDIPEGYSVSREKKERFSLILESASTNQTSMYLCASRDGTSGRKANEQFFGPGTRLTVL.

This clone turned up a few times. The chain has TRBV7-9 and TRBJ1-4, with a tentative D call TRBD1 (6 bases). V lost 5 bases to trimming and J lost 0 bases, with 10 bases between them. The CDR3 is 15 amino acids. CDR1 is SEHNR, CDR2 FQNEAQ, per germline (reference sequence). CDR3 protein: CASSPRTATNEKLFF. The CDR3, as DNA: TGTGCCAGCAGCCCCAGGACAGCAACTAATGAAAAACTGTTTTTT.

The chain has TRBV29-1 and TRBJ2-3; a weak D match, TRBD2 (7 bases). The CDR3 is made up of 13 amino acids. Germline CDR1 is SQVTM and CDR2 is ANQGSEA. V shed 8 bases and J shed 2 bases, with 14 bases lying between them. The CDR3 DNA reads as TGCAGCTCCAGCCGGGGGGCCACAGATACGCAGTATTTT. It yields the protein CSSSRGATDTQYF.

This clone was seen a few times. The chain uses TRBV9 and TRBJ2-1; D perhaps matches TRBD2 (6 bases). The V and J ends lost 4 bases and 0 bases respectively, with 11 bases between them. Germline-derived CDR1 and CDR2 are SGDLS and YYNGEE. The CDR3 is made up of 15 amino acids. CDR3 amino acids: CASSSYGSSYNEQFF. The DNA of the CDR3 is TGTGCCAGCAGCTCCTACGGGAGCTCCTACAATGAGCAGTTCTTC. Looking up the rest from reference TRBV9 and TRBJ2-1 gives the full variable domain: DSGVTQTPKHLITATGQRVTLRCSPRSGDLSVYWYQQSLDQGLQFLIQYYNGEERAKGNILERFSAQQFPDLHSELNLSSLELGDSALYFCASSSYGSSYNEQFFGPGTRLTVL.

J is TRBJ2-7 and V is TRBV7-8, with no clear D. With 3 bases removed from V and 5 bases from J, the gap between germline ends came to 11 bases. Germline V gene sequence: CDR1 SGHVS, CDR2 FQNEAQ. The CDR3 loop spans 13 amino acids. CDR3 coding DNA: TGTGCCAGCAGCTTGTCCCCTCGGGACGAGCAGTACTTC. This translates into CASSLSPRDEQYF. The variable domain in full, completed from reference TRBV7-8 and TRBJ2-7, reads GAGVSQSPRYKVAKRGQDVALRCDPISGHVSLFWYQQALGQGPEFLTYFQNEAQLDKSGLPSDRFFAERPEGSVSTLKIQRTQQEDSAVYLCASSLSPRDEQYFGPGTRLTVT.

The J gene is TRBJ1-3, the V gene TRBV5-1; 10 bases fit TRBD1. Germline CDR1 and CDR2: SGHRS and YFSETQ. With 0 bases clipped from V and 2 bases from J, the junction kept 2 bases outside the gene matches. The CDR3 extends over 16 amino acids. The CDR3 spells CASSLGGQGTGNTIYF. For the CDR3, the DNA is TGCGCCAGCAGCTTGGGGGGACAGGGGACTGGAAACACCATATATTTT.

This clone showed up just once. V is TRBV19 and J is TRBJ2-1; weak D call: TRBD2 (7 bases). This CDR3 has 14 residues. The germline V gene encodes CDR1 LNHDA and CDR2 SQIVND (reference sequence). V lost 4 bases, J lost 3 bases, and 10 bases lay in between. The CDR3 reads CASSRGGDYNEQFF. The CDR3 DNA is TGTGCCAGTAGTAGGGGGGGCGACTACAATGAGCAGTTCTTC. The whole variable domain, filled in from reference TRBV19 and TRBJ2-1, reads DGGITQSPKYLFRKEGQNVTLSCEQNLNHDAMYWYRQDPGQGLRLIYYSQIVNDFQKGDIAEGYSVSREKKESFPLTVTSAQKNPTAFYLCASSRGGDYNEQFFGPGTRLTVL.